Detailed here is one T cell receptor beta chain. Its antigen is still unknown. Base-call qualities are not available, and no considerably larger clone is one nucleotide away. The library was generated by RT-PCR. The sequencing machine was an Illumina MiSeq. Through fastp at Q25 and MiXCR, TCRdb rebuilt clones from the public reads, retaining in-frame beta chains. Rows are combined by CDR3 protein, so each entry shows the most common genes and DNA. Present in this sample are thousands of distinct CDR3 sequences, roughly 9.5% of which were seen just once. Of the sample, approximately 10% is held by the ten largest clones. The sample belongs to a study of immune reconstitution after stem cell transplant in scleroderma (dated by TCRdb to the late 2010s). Between the V and J ends, shortened by 6 bases and 4 bases respectively, the junction contains 8 bases. Its CDR3 holds 12 amino acids, cysteine through phenylalanine. Only CDR3 DNA remains: 36 bases, in frame from the first base.

The chain links TRBV12-3 or TRBV12-4 with TRBJ2-3; the D gene cannot be named for sure. The sample was gathered before or after autologous hematopoietic stem cell transplantation (not recorded which). This TCR came from a female donor with systemic sclerosis. Read as DNA, the sequence is TGTGCCAGCAGCCTACTCCCAGATACGCAGTATTTT. It translates to CASSLLPDTQYF.